This entry concerns a single TCR beta chain. Antigen specificity is unknown. The study ran its PCR with 60 Vbeta and 13 Jbeta primers. Clones were sequenced by immunoSEQ multiplex PCR, and TCRdb holds only the in-frame ones, with some missing. The sample records 150,000 to 200,000 clones, approximately 81% being singletons. Despite likely unrecorded immune exposures, the donors were nominally healthy at the time of sampling. This specimen comes from a study of cytomegalovirus exposure and HLA in healthy donors. Study results and limitations: Several of the most significant clusters appeared, in a later analysis, to be linked to common viral pathogens. An assumption of roughly uniform sequencing depth across donors underlay the presence/absence analyses.

CDR3 size: 13 residues. CDR1 SGHAT and CDR2 FQNNGV come from the germline V gene. V was clipped by 6 bases and J by 9 bases, with 18 bases between them. This sequence was found in a boy younger than 10 in good health and CMV-seronegative. The sample consisted of PBMCs. The chain couples TRBV11-2 to TRBJ2-7; the D is unclear. CDR3 amino acids: CASRPTDRPRQYF. The CDR3 DNA reads as TGTGCCAGCAGGCCGACGGATCGGCCTAGGCAGTACTTC.